Following are 14 T cell receptor beta chains from one sample sequenced in a study of vaccination and CD4 T cells after COVID-19. MiXCR was run by TCRdb on the PCR reads, yielding one entry per CDR3 protein. Of some 29,000 distinct CDR3 sequences in the sample, approximately 49% were seen once. The sample's time point: late sampling 161 to 241 days after vaccination in a few convalescent patients. This specimen was CD4+ T cells from blood, taken about 7 months after SARS-CoV-2 vaccination. The receptors come from a human donor who had recovered from COVID-19.

The gene calls are TRBV27 and TRBJ2-7; D unresolved. The CDR3 loop spans 11 amino acids. V was shortened by 8 bases and J by 0 bases, with 5 bases between the two germline ends. Germline values: CDR1 MNHEY, CDR2 SMNVEV (reference sequence). The CDR3 loop is CASGLSYEQYF. The DNA for the CDR3 is TGTGCCAGCGGCCTCTCCTACGAGCAGTACTTC.

V usage is TRBV6-1 and J usage is TRBJ1-3; TRBD1 might be the D (6 bases). V shed 3 bases and J shed 7 bases, with 16 bases lying between them. The CDR3 is made up of 15 amino acids. Germline V gene lookup returns CDR1 MNHNS and CDR2 SASEGT. In DNA, the CDR3 is TGTGCCAGCAGTGAGCGACAGGCAGGCAGGAACACCATATATTTT. It codes for CASSERQAGRNTIYF.

The sample holds a few counts of this clonotype. The genes are TRBV27 and TRBJ2-6, with no clear D. V lost 3 bases and J lost 2, with 2 bases in between. This CDR3 is 13 amino acids long. Germline V lookup: CDR1 MNHEY, CDR2 SMNVEV (reference sequence). The CDR3 is CASSFTGANVLTF. The CDR3 region has the DNA TGTGCCAGCAGTTTTACTGGGGCCAACGTCCTGACTTTC. Supplemented by reference TRBV27 and TRBJ2-6, the full variable domain reads EAQVTQNPRYLITVTGKKLTVTCSQNMNHEYMSWYRQDPGLGLRQIYYSMNVEVTDKGDVPEGYKVSRKEKRNFPLILESPSPNQTSLYFCASSFTGANVLTFGAGSRLTVL.

This sequence joins TRBV29-1 and TRBJ2-5, with unresolved D. CDR1 SQVTM and CDR2 ANQGSEA come from the germline V gene. The length of the CDR3 is 13 residues. Trimming cost V 3 bases and J 5 bases, with 13 bases left between them. CDR3 DNA: TGCAGCGTTGACCAGGACCGGTCGGAGACCCAGTACTTC. This translates into CSVDQDRSETQYF.

The chain links TRBV6-1 to TRBJ2-7; D gene unclear. The length of the CDR3 is 12 residues. Trimming cost V 7 bases and J 1 base, with 8 bases left between them. Germline CDR1 reads MNHNS; CDR2 reads SASEGT. The CDR3 is CASKHPSYEQYF. CDR3 sequence (DNA): TGTGCCAGCAAACATCCGTCCTACGAGCAGTACTTC.

This chain's CDR3 is CASSLQPAPPYGYTF. CDR3 coding DNA: TGTGCCAGCAGCTTACAACCCGCGCCCCCCTATGGCTACACCTTC. The gene calls are TRBV11-1 and TRBJ1-2; D gene uncertain. V was pared by 2 bases and J by 4 bases, with 14 bases between. Germline V CDR1 and CDR2: SGHAT, FQDESV (reference sequence). The CDR3 spans 15 residues.

V usage is TRBV27 and J usage is TRBJ2-2; 9 bases are a match to TRBD2. Germline CDR1 is MNHEY and CDR2 is SMNVEV (reference sequence). The CDR3 is 15 residues long. V trimming: 4 bases; J trimming: 4 bases; junction bases outside the gene matches: 4. Here the CDR3 reads CASSWTSEGTGELFF. The CDR3 bases are TGTGCCAGCAGTTGGACTAGCGAAGGCACCGGGGAGCTGTTTTTT.

This chain joins TRBV25-1 and TRBJ1-1; unclear D gene. The V gene lost 8 bases and the J gene lost 3 bases, with 13 bases spanning the gap. The CDR3 consists of 13 residues. The V gene's germline CDR1 is MGHDK and CDR2 SYGVNS. CDR3 sequence reads: CASLSSYYTEAFF. The CDR3 nucleotides are TGTGCCAGCTTGAGTTCGTACTACACTGAAGCTTTCTTT.

This rearrangement joins TRBV7-9 to TRBJ2-2; 10 positions match TRBD1. Germline V gene lookup returns CDR1 SEHNR and CDR2 FQNEAQ (reference sequence). The junction had 5 bases not matched to a gene; V was cut back by 5 bases and J by 5 bases. The CDR3 has 15 residues. The CDR3 DNA follows: TGTGCCAGCAGCACGGACAGGGGGAGTACCGGGGAGCTGTTTTTT. It encodes CASSTDRGSTGELFF.

V is TRBV7-8 and J is TRBJ2-5, with D possibly matching TRBD2 (6 bases). Germline CDR1 reads SGHVS; CDR2 reads FQNEAQ. V was trimmed by 3 bases and J by 4 bases, leaving 9 bases between them. This CDR3 region has 13 residues. The CDR3 bases are TGTGCCAGCAGCTTCCCGGGAGTAGAGACCCAGTACTTC. The encoded protein is CASSFPGVETQYF.

This CDR3 is CASSFIGPYEQYF. The CDR3 bases are TGTGCCAGCAGTTTTATAGGGCCCTACGAGCAGTACTTC. This rearrangement joins TRBV27 to TRBJ2-7, with D unclear. The V gene's germline CDR1 is MNHEY and CDR2 SMNVEV (reference sequence). The CDR3 spans 13 residues. V lost 3 bases, J lost 2 bases, and 8 bases lay in between.

The chain combines TRBV19 with TRBJ2-7; D is unclear. The germline V gene has CDR1 LNHDA and CDR2 SQIVND (reference sequence). The CDR3 is 15 residues long. V was trimmed by 4 bases and J by 4 bases, leaving 17 bases between them. CDR3 amino acids: CASSSQSLGRYEQYF. The CDR3 DNA sequence: TGTGCCAGTAGTAGCCAATCCCTGGGTCGATACGAGCAGTACTTC.

In this sample, this clonotype turned up a few times. The rearrangement joins TRBV7-9 to TRBJ2-5; 10 bases are shared with TRBD2. CDR1 SEHNR and CDR2 FQNEAQ come from the germline V gene (reference sequence). The V segment lost 5 bases and the J segment 2 bases; nucleotides outside the gene matches: 14. This CDR3 is built from 18 residues. The CDR3: CASSISRGGLAIQETQYF. The CDR3 DNA reads as TGTGCCAGCAGCATTAGTAGAGGGGGACTAGCGATACAAGAGACCCAGTACTTC. Full variable domain (missing parts from reference TRBV7-9 and TRBJ2-5): DTGVSQNPRHKITKRGQNVTFRCDPISEHNRLYWYRQTLGQGPEFLTYFQNEAQLEKSRLLSDRFSAERPKGSFSTLEIQRTEQGDSAMYLCASSISRGGLAIQETQYFGPGTRLLVL.

This clonotype was picked up one time. The chain is built from TRBV20-1 and TRBJ2-1; D is unresolved. In germline, CDR1 is DFQATT, CDR2 SNEGSKA (reference sequence). The CDR3 runs 14 residues. V lost 4 bases, J lost 0 bases, and 10 bases lay in between. CDR3 protein: CSATDRLSYNEQFF. The DNA of the CDR3 is TGCAGTGCTACGGACCGACTCTCCTACAATGAGCAGTTCTTC.